The rows below give T cell receptor beta chains drawn from one sample of a study of response to subunit inactivated influenza vaccine. Via MiXCR, TCRdb re-called the RT-PCR reads, giving one row per CDR3 protein. The repertoire has about 520,000 distinct CDR3 sequences, approximately 7.8% of them found once; the top ten carry under 15%. Sequencing used PBMCs from blood, obtained less than 25 months after vaccination. Receptors were obtained from a man aged 50 to 69 who received an inactivated influenza vaccine. The CDR3 runs from the conserved cysteine through the conserved F or W. The order of the fields is J gene, clone size, V gene, D gene, CDR3 protein, CDR3 DNA. A D gene is named only where the DNA matches it firmly. A row's size may be missing; if present it is once, few, many or a size class.

j_gene: TRBJ1-1; abundance: many; v_gene: TRBV18; d_gene: TRBD1; CDR3aa: CASSPGQMNTEAFF; CDR3nt: TGTGCCAGCTCACCGGGACAGATGAACACTGAAGCTTTCTTT
j_gene: TRBJ2-2; abundance: many; v_gene: TRBV5-1; d_gene: .; CDR3aa: CASSLGGTTGELFF; CDR3nt: TGCGCCAGCAGCTTGGGTGGGACCACCGGGGAGCTGTTTTTT
j_gene: TRBJ2-7; abundance: many; v_gene: TRBV7-9; d_gene: .; CDR3aa: CASSFDKSSYEQYF; CDR3nt: TGTGCCAGCAGCTTTGACAAGAGCTCCTACGAGCAGTACTTC
j_gene: TRBJ2-5; abundance: .; v_gene: TRBV18; d_gene: .; CDR3aa: CASSPRPKETQYF; CDR3nt: TGTGCCAGCTCACCGCGCCCAAAAGAGACCCAGTACTTC
j_gene: TRBJ1-2; abundance: few; v_gene: TRBV20-1; d_gene: .; CDR3aa: CSAGPGTVQNYGYTF; CDR3nt: TGCAGTGCAGGCCCAGGAACAGTCCAAAACTATGGCTACACCTTC
j_gene: TRBJ2-1; abundance: .; v_gene: TRBV5-1; d_gene: TRBD1; CDR3aa: CASSPLGQAQLEQFF; CDR3nt: TGCGCCAGCAGCCCGCTGGGACAGGCCCAGCTTGAGCAGTTCTTC
j_gene: TRBJ1-3; abundance: .; v_gene: TRBV4-1; d_gene: .; CDR3aa: CASSRVQGSGNTIYF; CDR3nt: TGCGCCAGCAGCCGCGTACAGGGATCTGGAAACACCATATATTTT
j_gene: TRBJ2-1; abundance: .; v_gene: TRBV11-2; d_gene: .; CDR3aa: CASSTSGAILGAYNEQFF; CDR3nt: TGTGCCAGCAGCACCAGTGGGGCCATACTCGGGGCCTACAATGAGCAGTTCTTC
j_gene: TRBJ2-1; abundance: few; v_gene: TRBV4-1; d_gene: .; CDR3aa: CASSQGSGVDTYNEQFF; CDR3nt: TGCGCCAGCAGCCAAGGATCAGGGGTGGACACCTACAATGAGCAGTTCTTC
j_gene: TRBJ2-4; abundance: many; v_gene: TRBV20-1; d_gene: .; CDR3aa: CSAIGHQGLVIQYF; CDR3nt: TGCAGTGCTATCGGACACCAGGGTTTGGTCATTCAGTACTTC
j_gene: TRBJ2-2; abundance: few; v_gene: TRBV7-3; d_gene: .; CDR3aa: CASSLTSSGDTGELFF; CDR3nt: TGTGCCAGCAGCTTAACTTCATCCGGGGACACCGGGGAGCTGTTTTTT
j_gene: TRBJ2-3; abundance: .; v_gene: TRBV12-3/TRBV12-4; d_gene: TRBD2; CDR3aa: CASSPGTSFADTQYF; CDR3nt: TGTGCCAGCAGCCCCGGGACTAGCTTTGCAGATACGCAGTATTTT
j_gene: TRBJ1-4; abundance: many; v_gene: TRBV14; d_gene: .; CDR3aa: CASSQEQASLFF; CDR3nt: TGTGCCAGCAGCCAAGAGCAAGCCTCACTGTTTTTT
j_gene: TRBJ2-2; abundance: .; v_gene: TRBV9; d_gene: .; CDR3aa: CASSVASGTGELFF; CDR3nt: TGTGCCAGCAGCGTAGCTTCGGGGACCGGGGAGCTGTTTTTT
j_gene: TRBJ2-7; abundance: few; v_gene: TRBV3-1; d_gene: .; CDR3aa: CASSPTLAAYEQYF; CDR3nt: TGTGCCAGCAGTCCCACCCTGGCGGCCTACGAGCAGTACTTC
j_gene: TRBJ2-1; abundance: many; v_gene: TRBV10-3; d_gene: TRBD2; CDR3aa: CAISEAWTSGPYNEQFF; CDR3nt: TGTGCCATCAGTGAGGCCTGGACTAGCGGGCCGTACAATGAGCAGTTCTTC
j_gene: TRBJ1-1; abundance: few; v_gene: TRBV10-3; d_gene: .; CDR3aa: CAISRVDGSNTEAFF; CDR3nt: TGTGCCATCAGTCGGGTGGACGGATCGAACACTGAAGCTTTCTTT
j_gene: TRBJ2-1; abundance: .; v_gene: TRBV25-1; d_gene: TRBD1; CDR3aa: CASSVGTEVYEQFF; CDR3nt: TGTGCCAGCAGTGTCGGGACAGAGGTCTATGAGCAGTTCTTC
j_gene: TRBJ1-1; abundance: few; v_gene: TRBV20-1; d_gene: .; CDR3aa: CSARDKRAGATEAFF; CDR3nt: TGCAGTGCTAGAGATAAAAGGGCAGGGGCCACTGAAGCTTTCTTT
j_gene: TRBJ2-7; abundance: many; v_gene: TRBV27; d_gene: TRBD1; CDR3aa: CASSSTGGSEQYF; CDR3nt: TGTGCCAGCAGTTCGACAGGGGGAAGTGAGCAGTACTTC
j_gene: TRBJ2-7; abundance: few; v_gene: TRBV28; d_gene: TRBD2; CDR3aa: CASTSGDSYEQYF; CDR3nt: TGTGCCAGCACTAGCGGGGATTCCTACGAGCAGTACTTC
j_gene: TRBJ2-3; abundance: many; v_gene: TRBV5-6; d_gene: TRBD1; CDR3aa: CASSLLGQGVDTQYF; CDR3nt: TGTGCCAGCAGCTTGTTGGGACAGGGGGTGGATACGCAGTATTTT
j_gene: TRBJ2-2; abundance: .; v_gene: TRBV7-8; d_gene: TRBD1; CDR3aa: CASSSGGIAGELFF; CDR3nt: TGTGCCAGCAGCTCAGGGGGCATCGCCGGGGAGCTGTTTTTT
j_gene: TRBJ1-1; abundance: many; v_gene: TRBV6-1; d_gene: .; CDR3aa: CASSTGSRGTEAFF; CDR3nt: TGTGCCAGCAGCACCGGGTCCCGGGGCACTGAAGCTTTCTTT
j_gene: TRBJ2-1; abundance: few; v_gene: TRBV20-1; d_gene: .; CDR3aa: CSARDRQGNEQFF; CDR3nt: TGCAGTGCTAGAGATCGGCAGGGGAATGAGCAGTTCTTC
j_gene: TRBJ1-1; abundance: few; v_gene: TRBV9; d_gene: .; CDR3aa: CASTVGRSNTEAFF; CDR3nt: TGTGCCAGCACGGTCGGTAGATCGAACACTGAAGCTTTCTTT
j_gene: TRBJ1-3; abundance: .; v_gene: TRBV25-1; d_gene: .; CDR3aa: CASIGDVGRGNTIYF; CDR3nt: TGTGCCAGCATAGGAGACGTTGGACGAGGAAACACCATATATTTT
j_gene: TRBJ2-7; abundance: many; v_gene: TRBV18; d_gene: .; CDR3aa: CASSPGDSYEQYF; CDR3nt: TGTGCCAGCTCACCTGGGGATTCCTACGAGCAGTACTTC
j_gene: TRBJ1-1; abundance: few; v_gene: TRBV7-2; d_gene: .; CDR3aa: CASSLNTVTGTEAFF; CDR3nt: TGTGCCAGCAGCTTGAACACGGTGACGGGCACTGAAGCTTTCTTT
j_gene: TRBJ1-5; abundance: many; v_gene: TRBV20-1; d_gene: .; CDR3aa: CSARAGAAAYGQPQHF; CDR3nt: TGCAGTGCTAGAGCCGGGGCGGCCGCCTATGGGCAGCCCCAGCATTTT
j_gene: TRBJ2-5; abundance: .; v_gene: TRBV30; d_gene: .; CDR3aa: CAWREPSLRETQYF; CDR3nt: TGTGCCTGGAGGGAACCTTCTCTTAGAGAGACCCAGTACTTC
j_gene: TRBJ2-6; abundance: few; v_gene: TRBV6-2/TRBV6-3; d_gene: .; CDR3aa: CASSPLRGSGANVLTF; CDR3nt: TGTGCCAGCAGCCCTCTTCGGGGGTCTGGGGCCAACGTCCTGACTTTC
j_gene: TRBJ2-1; abundance: few; v_gene: TRBV7-2; d_gene: .; CDR3aa: CASSWDSRTHEQFF; CDR3nt: TGTGCCAGCAGCTGGGACTCGAGAACCCATGAGCAGTTCTTC
j_gene: TRBJ2-6; abundance: many; v_gene: TRBV29-1; d_gene: .; CDR3aa: CSADFTANVLTF; CDR3nt: TGCAGCGCTGACTTTACGGCCAACGTCCTGACTTTC
j_gene: TRBJ1-2; abundance: few; v_gene: TRBV12-3/TRBV12-4; d_gene: .; CDR3aa: CASSQTTANYGYTF; CDR3nt: TGTGCCAGCAGTCAGACGACCGCTAACTATGGCTACACCTTC
j_gene: TRBJ2-3; abundance: many; v_gene: TRBV19; d_gene: .; CDR3aa: CASSRARVADTQYF; CDR3nt: TGTGCCAGTAGTAGGGCCCGAGTCGCAGATACGCAGTATTTT
j_gene: TRBJ2-6; abundance: many; v_gene: TRBV28; d_gene: .; CDR3aa: CASRPHSSGANVLTF; CDR3nt: TGTGCCAGCAGGCCTCATAGCTCTGGGGCCAACGTCCTGACTTTC
j_gene: TRBJ1-2; abundance: few; v_gene: TRBV28; d_gene: TRBD1; CDR3aa: CASSLRDRGFYGYTF; CDR3nt: TGTGCCAGCAGTTTACGGGACAGGGGATTTTATGGCTACACCTTC
j_gene: TRBJ2-7; abundance: many; v_gene: TRBV20-1; d_gene: .; CDR3aa: CSARGTVFSYEQYF; CDR3nt: TGCAGTGCTAGAGGGACAGTATTCTCCTACGAGCAGTACTTC
j_gene: TRBJ1-4; abundance: few; v_gene: TRBV5-6; d_gene: TRBD1; CDR3aa: CASSWGPGQGGEKLFF; CDR3nt: TGTGCCAGCAGCTGGGGGCCCGGACAGGGAGGTGAAAAACTGTTTTTT
j_gene: TRBJ2-1; abundance: .; v_gene: TRBV27; d_gene: TRBD2; CDR3aa: CASSISGGLAGGSSYNEQFF; CDR3nt: TGTGCCAGCAGTATATCCGGTGGACTAGCGGGAGGGTCCTCCTACAATGAGCAGTTCTTC
j_gene: TRBJ2-1; abundance: .; v_gene: TRBV11-2; d_gene: TRBD2; CDR3aa: CASSRTSASSYNEQFF; CDR3nt: TGTGCCAGCAGTCGAACTAGCGCCAGCTCCTACAATGAGCAGTTCTTC
j_gene: TRBJ1-2; abundance: .; v_gene: TRBV6-2/TRBV6-3; d_gene: .; CDR3aa: CASSSVTATHGYTF; CDR3nt: TGTGCCAGCAGTTCGGTGACAGCCACACATGGCTACACCTTC